The subject of this entry is one T cell receptor beta chain. Profiled with immunoSEQ multiplex PCR; TCRdb holds only in-frame clones, not every one. The data hold approximately 160,000 clones, with over 70% observed a single time. The data originate from a study of blood T cell repertoires in COVID-19. The CDR3 has 13 amino acids. V dropped 6 bases and J dropped 0 bases, with 9 bases sitting between them. Germline V lookup: CDR1 MNHNY, CDR2 SVGAGI (reference sequence). Input material: peripheral blood. The chain links TRBV6-6 to TRBJ2-7; D unclear. The sequence derives from a woman in her sixties with acute or convalescent COVID-19. The CDR3 loop is CASSRQISYEQYF. CDR3 coding DNA: TGTGCCAGCAGCAGGCAGATCTCCTACGAGCAGTACTTC.